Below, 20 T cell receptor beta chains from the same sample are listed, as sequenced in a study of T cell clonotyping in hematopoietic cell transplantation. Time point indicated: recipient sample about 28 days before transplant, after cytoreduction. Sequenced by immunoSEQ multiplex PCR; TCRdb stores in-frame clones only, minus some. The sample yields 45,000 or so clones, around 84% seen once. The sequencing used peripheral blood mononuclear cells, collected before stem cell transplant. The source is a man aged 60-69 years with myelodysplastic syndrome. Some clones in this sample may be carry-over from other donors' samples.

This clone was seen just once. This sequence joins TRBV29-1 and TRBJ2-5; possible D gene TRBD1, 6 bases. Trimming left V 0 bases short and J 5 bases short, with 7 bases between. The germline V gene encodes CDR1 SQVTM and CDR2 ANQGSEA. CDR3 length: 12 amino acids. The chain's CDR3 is CSVEDQGETQYF. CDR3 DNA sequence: TGCAGCGTTGAAGACCAGGGGGAGACCCAGTACTTC.

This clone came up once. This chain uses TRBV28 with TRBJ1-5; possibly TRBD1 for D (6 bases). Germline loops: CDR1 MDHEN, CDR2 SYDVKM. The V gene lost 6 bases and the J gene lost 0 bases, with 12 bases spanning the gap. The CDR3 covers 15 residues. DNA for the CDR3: TGTGCCAGCAGACCAGGGGCTTATAGCAATCAGCCCCAGCATTTT. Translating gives CASRPGAYSNQPQHF.

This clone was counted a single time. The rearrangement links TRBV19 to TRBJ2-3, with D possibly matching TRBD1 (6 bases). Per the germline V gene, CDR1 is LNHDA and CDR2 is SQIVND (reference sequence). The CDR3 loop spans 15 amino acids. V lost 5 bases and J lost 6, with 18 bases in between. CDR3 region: CASSRTRGGPDTQYF. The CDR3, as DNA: TGTGCCAGTAGTCGGACTCGTGGGGGCCCCGATACGCAGTATTTT.

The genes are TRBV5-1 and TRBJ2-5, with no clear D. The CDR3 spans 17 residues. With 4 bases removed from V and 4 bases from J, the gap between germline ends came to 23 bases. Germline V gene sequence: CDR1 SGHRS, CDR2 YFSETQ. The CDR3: CASSLSSSGRIRETQYF. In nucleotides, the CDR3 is TGCGCCAGCAGCCTCTCCTCTTCCGGGCGAATCAGAGAGACCCAGTACTTC.

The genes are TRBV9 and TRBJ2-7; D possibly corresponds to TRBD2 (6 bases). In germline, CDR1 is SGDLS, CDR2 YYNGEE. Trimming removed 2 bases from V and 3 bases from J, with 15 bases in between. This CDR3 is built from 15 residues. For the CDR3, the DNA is TGTGCCAGCAGCGTTGGGAGGAACAGCCTCTACGAGCAGTACTTC. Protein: CASSVGRNSLYEQYF.

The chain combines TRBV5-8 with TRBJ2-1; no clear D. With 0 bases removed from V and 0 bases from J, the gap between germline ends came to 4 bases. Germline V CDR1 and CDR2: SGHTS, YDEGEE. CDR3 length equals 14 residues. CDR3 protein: CASSLDSSYNEQFF. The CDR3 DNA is TGTGCCAGCAGCTTGGATAGCTCCTACAATGAGCAGTTCTTC.

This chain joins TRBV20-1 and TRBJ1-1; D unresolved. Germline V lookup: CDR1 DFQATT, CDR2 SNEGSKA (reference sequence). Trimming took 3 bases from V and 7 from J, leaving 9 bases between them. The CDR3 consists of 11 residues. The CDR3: CSASQGYEAFF. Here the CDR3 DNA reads TGCAGTGCTAGTCAAGGGTATGAAGCTTTCTTT.

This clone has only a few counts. CDR3 sequence reads: CASSPFSTGGNTGELFF. Written as DNA, the CDR3 is TGTGCCAGCTCACCTTTTTCCACAGGGGGAAACACCGGGGAGCTGTTTTTT. The rearrangement links TRBV18 to TRBJ2-2, with 8 bases lining up with TRBD1. Germline loops: CDR1 KGHSH, CDR2 LQKENI. V trimming: 3 bases; J trimming: 2 bases; junction bases outside the gene matches: 8. This CDR3 is 17 amino acids long.

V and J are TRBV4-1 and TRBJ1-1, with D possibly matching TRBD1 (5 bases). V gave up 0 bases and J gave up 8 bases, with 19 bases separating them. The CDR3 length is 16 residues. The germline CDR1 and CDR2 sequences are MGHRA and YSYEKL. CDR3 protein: CASSQEEVRAGTEAFF. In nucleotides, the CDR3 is TGCGCCAGCAGCCAAGAAGAAGTCAGGGCCGGGACCGAAGCTTTCTTT.

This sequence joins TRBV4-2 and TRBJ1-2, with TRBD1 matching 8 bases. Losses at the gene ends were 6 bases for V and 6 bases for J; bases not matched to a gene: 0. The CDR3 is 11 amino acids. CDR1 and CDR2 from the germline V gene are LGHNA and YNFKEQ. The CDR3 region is CASRQGDGYTF. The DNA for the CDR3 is TGTGCCAGCAGACAGGGGGATGGCTACACCTTC.

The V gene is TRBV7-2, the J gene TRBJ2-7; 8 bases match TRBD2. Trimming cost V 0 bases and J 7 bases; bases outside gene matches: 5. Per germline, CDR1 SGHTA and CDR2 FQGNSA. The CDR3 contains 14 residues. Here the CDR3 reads CASSLARSGREQYF. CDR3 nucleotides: TGTGCCAGCAGCTTAGCGCGCAGCGGGAGAGAGCAGTACTTC.

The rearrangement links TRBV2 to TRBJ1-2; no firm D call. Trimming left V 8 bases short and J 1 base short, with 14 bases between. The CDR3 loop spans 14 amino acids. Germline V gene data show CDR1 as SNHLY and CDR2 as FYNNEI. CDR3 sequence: CASGQAEFNYGYTF. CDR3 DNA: TGTGCCAGCGGGCAAGCGGAGTTTAACTATGGCTACACCTTC.

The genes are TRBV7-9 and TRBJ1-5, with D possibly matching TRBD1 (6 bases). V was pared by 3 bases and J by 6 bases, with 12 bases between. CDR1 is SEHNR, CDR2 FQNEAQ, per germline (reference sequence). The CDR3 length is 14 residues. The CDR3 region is CASSFPGAGQPQHF. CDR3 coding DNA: TGTGCCAGCAGCTTTCCGGGGGCAGGTCAGCCCCAGCATTTT.

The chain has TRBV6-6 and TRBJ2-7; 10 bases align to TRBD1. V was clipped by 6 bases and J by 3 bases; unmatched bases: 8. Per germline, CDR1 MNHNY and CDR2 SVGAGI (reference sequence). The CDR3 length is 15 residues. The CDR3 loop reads CASRVPGQGLYEQYF. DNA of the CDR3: TGTGCCAGCAGGGTTCCGGGACAGGGGCTCTACGAGCAGTACTTC.

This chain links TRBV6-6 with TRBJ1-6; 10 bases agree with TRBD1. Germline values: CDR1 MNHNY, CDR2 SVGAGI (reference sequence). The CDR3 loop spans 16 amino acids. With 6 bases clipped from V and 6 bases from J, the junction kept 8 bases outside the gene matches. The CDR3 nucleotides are TGTGCCAGCAGACGCCACCGGGACAGGGGTAATTCACCCCTCCACTTT. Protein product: CASRRHRDRGNSPLHF.

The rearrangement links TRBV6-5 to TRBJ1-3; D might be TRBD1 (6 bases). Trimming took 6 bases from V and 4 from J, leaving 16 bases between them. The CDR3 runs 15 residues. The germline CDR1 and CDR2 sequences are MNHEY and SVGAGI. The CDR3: CASSSDRPSGNTIYF. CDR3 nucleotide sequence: TGTGCCAGCAGCTCAGACAGGCCCAGCGGAAACACCATATATTTT.

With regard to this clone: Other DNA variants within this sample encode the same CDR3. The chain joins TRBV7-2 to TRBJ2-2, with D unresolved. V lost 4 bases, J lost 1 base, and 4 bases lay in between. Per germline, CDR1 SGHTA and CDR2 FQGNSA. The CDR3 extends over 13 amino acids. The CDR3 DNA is TGTGCCAGCAGCTCTCGGAACACCGGGGAGCTGTTTTTT. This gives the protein CASSSRNTGELFF.

CDR3 DNA sequence: TGTGCCAGCAGCTTGGGGGACAGGGAAGAGACCCAGTACTTC. This sequence encodes CASSLGDREETQYF. The chain is built from TRBV5-4 and TRBJ2-5; 9 positions match TRBD1. J lost 3 bases, V lost 0 bases, and 0 bases had no gene match. Germline CDR1 SGHNT, CDR2 YYREEE (reference sequence). CDR3 size: 14 residues.

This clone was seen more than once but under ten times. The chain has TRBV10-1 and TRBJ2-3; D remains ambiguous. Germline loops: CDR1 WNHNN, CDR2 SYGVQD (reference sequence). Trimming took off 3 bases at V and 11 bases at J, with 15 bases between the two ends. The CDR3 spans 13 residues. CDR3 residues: CASSERELSGQYF. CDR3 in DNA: TGCGCCAGCAGTGAACGCGAGCTCAGTGGGCAGTATTTT.

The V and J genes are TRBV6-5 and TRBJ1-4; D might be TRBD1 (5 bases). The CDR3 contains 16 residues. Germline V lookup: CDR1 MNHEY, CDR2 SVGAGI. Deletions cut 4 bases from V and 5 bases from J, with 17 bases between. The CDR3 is CASSSQPGLGNEKLFF. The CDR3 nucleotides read TGTGCCAGCAGTTCCCAACCAGGGTTGGGAAATGAAAAACTGTTTTTT.